This T cell receptor beta chain is drawn from a study of blood T cell repertoires in COVID-19 (dated by TCRdb to 2020 to 2022). Background for the entire study: Samples from collaborators originated in the United States, Italy and Spain and spanned both the acute and convalescent phases of COVID-19. HLA class I and class II types, where available, came from metadata supplied by the sample provider rather than from assay-based typing. Subjects who had been exposed to COVID-19, were actively infected with it, or had recovered from it provided the deeply sampled blood TCRbeta repertoires that made up the dataset. Samples were obtained from the ongoing ImmuneRACE study (first 160 participants) and from about 1,300 subjects provided by 6 global collaborators. The repertoires were released in a freely available public database intended as a resource for research on the immune response to SARS-CoV-2. The material from the prospective study consisted of cDNA or gDNA derived from T cells, B-cell-depleted T cells, or PBMCs. Sample metadata almost always included a de-identified subject ID, COVID-19 status, age in years and sex. Overall study outcomes, separate from this receptor: How much clinical and demographic metadata was included differed by source and by participant, and the metadata was provided uncurated.

Counted from cysteine to phenylalanine, this CDR3 has 14 amino acids. Kept here is only the CDR3 DNA, which spans 42 bases and is read in frame from base 1. Trimming at the junction amounts to 2 bases on V and 6 bases on J, and the germline ends lie 13 bases apart. Taken from the germline V gene, the CDR1 and CDR2 loops are ENHRY and SYGVKD. As concerns this clone: No antigen is known for it. There are no base qualities to consult, and no much larger clone falls within one base.

TCRbeta CDR3 regions were amplified from genomic DNA by means of the immunoSEQ Assay, a bias-controlled multiplex PCR. The original pipeline was this. The number of nucleated cells in each sample was estimated from the amplification of reference gene primers within the assay. To quantify the absolute abundance of each unique TCRbeta CDR3 rearrangement, sequence reads were collapsed and filtered. For each sample, productive Simpson clonality was calculated as the square root of Simpson's diversity index across productive rearrangements. TCRdb carries this immuneACCESS record with in-frame sequences only. Its versions omit some clonotypes, under half of them owing to an unresolved V gene in the studies checked, with the rest unexplained. From that table come the V and J calls and clone size; the DNA was used to work out D and trimming. The sample data list 200,000 to 250,000 clones, and less than 90% of these were observed just once. In total, the top ten clones hold 6.8% of the sample.

Enrolling through a virtual design, the prospective study's participants ranged in age from roughly 18 to 95 years and lived across 20 to 30 United States geographic areas. To assign participants to cohorts, the prospective study relied on clinical history that participants themselves reported in a screening survey and a study questionnaire. Recovered participants in ImmuneRACE Cohort 3 were defined by two consecutive negative NP/OP PCR tests, clearance by a healthcare professional, or resolution of symptoms. Mobile phlebotomists in the prospective study collected whole blood, serum and a nasopharyngeal or oropharyngeal swab from every participant. Over an approximately 2-month period, participants in the prospective study had the option of providing additional blood draws and questionnaires. Prospective study blood samples were shipped either frozen or at room temperature before DNA extraction.

The V and J segments used are TRBV10-3 and TRBJ1-2; the best D guess is TRBD1, with 6 bases matching. This TCR was recovered from a woman aged 40 to 50 who had recovered from COVID-19. The sequenced material came from PBMCs or T cells enriched from blood (not recorded which). The sequence in DNA is TGTGCCATCAGTGAGCGGACAGCAGAGGATGGCTACACCTTC. The encoded protein is CAISERTAEDGYTF.